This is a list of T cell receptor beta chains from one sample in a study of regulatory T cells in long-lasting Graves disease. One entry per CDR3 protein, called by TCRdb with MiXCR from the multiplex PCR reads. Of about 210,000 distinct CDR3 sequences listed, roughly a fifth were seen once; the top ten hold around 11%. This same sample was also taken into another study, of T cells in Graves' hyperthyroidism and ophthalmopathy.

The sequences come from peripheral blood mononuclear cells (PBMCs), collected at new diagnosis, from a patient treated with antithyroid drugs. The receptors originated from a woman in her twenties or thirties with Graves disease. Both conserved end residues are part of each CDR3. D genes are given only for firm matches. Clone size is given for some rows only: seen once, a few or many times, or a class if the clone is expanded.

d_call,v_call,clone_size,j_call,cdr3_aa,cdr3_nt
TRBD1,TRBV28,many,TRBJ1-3,CASRLTGAGNTIYF,TGTGCCAGCAGGTTAACAGGGGCTGGAAACACCATATATTTT
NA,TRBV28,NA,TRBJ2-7,CASSLTGDAFQYF,TGTGCCAGCAGTTTAACTGGGGATGCTTTTCAGTACTTC
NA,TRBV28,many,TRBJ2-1,CASSPRGGWYNEQFF,TGTGCCAGCAGTCCTCGAGGTGGTTGGTACAATGAGCAGTTCTTC
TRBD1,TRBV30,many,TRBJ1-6,CAWSPGQHNSPLHF,TGTGCCTGGAGTCCGGGACAGCATAATTCACCCCTCCACTTT
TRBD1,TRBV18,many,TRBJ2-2,CASSPGQTKNTGELFF,TGTGCCAGCTCACCGGGACAGACTAAGAACACCGGGGAGCTGTTTTTT
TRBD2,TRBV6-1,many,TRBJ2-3,CASSGGGRGADTQYF,TGTGCCAGCAGTGGGGGCGGGAGAGGCGCAGATACGCAGTATTTT
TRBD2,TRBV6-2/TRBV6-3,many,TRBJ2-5,CASSLRSGGEETQYF,TGTGCCAGCAGTCTCCGTAGCGGGGGGGAAGAGACCCAGTACTTC
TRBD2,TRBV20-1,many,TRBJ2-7,CSARTSWDYEQYF,TGCAGTGCCAGGACTAGCTGGGATTACGAGCAGTACTTC
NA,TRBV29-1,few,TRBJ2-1,CSVDATNEQFF,TGCAGCGTTGACGCGACCAATGAGCAGTTCTTC
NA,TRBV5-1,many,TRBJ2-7,CASAATRGSYEQYF,TGCGCCAGCGCCGCTACCAGGGGATCCTACGAGCAGTACTTC
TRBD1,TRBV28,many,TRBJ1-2,CASSSRAGGHYGYTF,TGTGCCAGCAGTTCTCGGGCAGGGGGACACTATGGCTACACCTTC
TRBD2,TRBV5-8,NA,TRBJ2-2,CASSFGLAGPWGELFF,TGTGCCAGCAGTTTCGGACTAGCCGGACCTTGGGGGGAGCTGTTTTTT
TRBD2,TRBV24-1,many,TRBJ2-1,CATSASIAGAYNEQFF,TGTGCCACCAGTGCCTCCATAGCGGGGGCCTACAATGAGCAGTTCTTC
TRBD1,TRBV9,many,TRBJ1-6,CASSVLGDRGYNSPLHF,TGTGCCAGCAGCGTACTGGGGGACAGGGGCTATAATTCACCCCTCCACTTT
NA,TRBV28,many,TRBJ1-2,CASRSDGAPNYGYTF,TGTGCCAGCAGGTCGGACGGGGCGCCAAACTATGGCTACACCTTC
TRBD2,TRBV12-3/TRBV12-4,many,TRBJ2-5,CASSRRGGEETQYF,TGTGCCAGCAGCCGACGTGGGGGGGAAGAGACCCAGTACTTC
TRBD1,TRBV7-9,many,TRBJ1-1,CASSHSGYGTDSEAFF,TGTGCCAGCAGCCATTCGGGTTATGGGACAGATTCGGAAGCTTTCTTT
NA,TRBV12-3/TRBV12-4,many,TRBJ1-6,CASSLADNSPLHF,TGTGCCAGCAGTTTAGCTGATAATTCACCCCTCCACTTT
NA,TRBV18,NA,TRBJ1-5,CASSPSSVQPQHF,TGTGCCAGCTCACCAAGTTCTGTTCAGCCCCAGCATTTT
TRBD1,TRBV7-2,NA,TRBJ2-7,CASSPNRGSYEQYF,TGTGCCAGCAGCCCGAACAGGGGCTCCTACGAGCAGTACTTC
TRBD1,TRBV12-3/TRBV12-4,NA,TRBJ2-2,CASSSVQGANTGELFF,TGTGCCAGCAGTTCAGTTCAGGGGGCGAACACCGGGGAGCTGTTTTTT
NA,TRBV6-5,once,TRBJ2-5,CASSYSNLRRETQYF,TGTGCCAGCAGTTACTCGAACCTTCGTCGCGAGACCCAGTACTTC
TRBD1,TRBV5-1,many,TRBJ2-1,CASSGGTGGYNEQFF,TGCGCCAGCAGCGGTGGGACAGGGGGCTACAATGAGCAGTTCTTC
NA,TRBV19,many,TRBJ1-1,CASSSGYNTEAFF,TGTGCCAGTAGTAGCGGGTATAACACTGAAGCTTTCTTT
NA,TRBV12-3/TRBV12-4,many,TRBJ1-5,CASSFQVNQPQHF,TGTGCCAGCAGTTTTCAGGTCAATCAGCCCCAGCATTTT
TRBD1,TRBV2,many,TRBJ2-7,CASQRETGLSYEQYF,TGTGCCAGTCAGAGGGAGACAGGGCTATCCTACGAGCAGTACTTC
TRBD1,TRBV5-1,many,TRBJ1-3,CASSPQGDSGNTIYF,TGCGCCAGCAGCCCACAGGGGGACTCTGGAAACACCATATATTTT
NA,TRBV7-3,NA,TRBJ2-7,CASSLPLSPDLYEQYF,TGTGCCAGCAGCTTACCCTTGTCCCCAGATCTCTACGAGCAGTACTTC
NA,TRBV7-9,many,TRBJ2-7,CASSFRTFEQYF,TGTGCCAGCAGCTTCCGGACCTTCGAGCAGTACTTC
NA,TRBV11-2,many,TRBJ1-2,CASSLGTRDGYGYTF,TGTGCCAGCAGCTTAGGGACGAGGGACGGCTATGGCTACACCTTC
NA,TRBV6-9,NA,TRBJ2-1,CASSYYPPNEQFF,TGTGCCAGCAGTTACTACCCCCCCAATGAGCAGTTCTTC
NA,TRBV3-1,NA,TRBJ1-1,CASSQEGEVREAFF,TGTGCCAGCAGCCAGGAAGGGGAAGTACGTGAAGCTTTCTTT
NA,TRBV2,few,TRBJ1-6,CASRGGEGSNSPLHF,TGTGCCAGCAGGGGGGGAGAGGGCAGTAATTCACCCCTCCACTTT
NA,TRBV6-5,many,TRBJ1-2,CASSSMLAAGAFDYGYTF,TGTGCCAGCAGTTCCATGCTAGCCGCCGGGGCCTTCGACTATGGCTACACCTTC
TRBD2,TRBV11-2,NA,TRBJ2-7,CASIAGLAGVSHEQYF,TGTGCCAGCATCGCGGGACTAGCGGGAGTTTCCCACGAGCAGTACTTC
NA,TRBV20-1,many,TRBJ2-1,CSAALVNEQFF,TGCAGTGCTGCACTAGTCAATGAGCAGTTCTTC
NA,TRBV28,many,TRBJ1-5,CASSEVVGLWPQHF,TGTGCCAGCTCCGAAGTGGTGGGGTTGTGGCCCCAGCATTTT
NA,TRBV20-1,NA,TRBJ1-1,CSVQGSVNTEAFF,TGCAGTGTTCAGGGCTCGGTGAACACTGAAGCTTTCTTT
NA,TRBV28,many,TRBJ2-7,CASSLTGTSSYEQYF,TGTGCCAGCAGCCTAACCGGGACAAGCTCCTACGAGCAGTACTTC
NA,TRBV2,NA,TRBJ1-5,CASISDSNQPQHF,TGTGCCAGCATTTCGGATAGCAATCAGCCCCAGCATTTT
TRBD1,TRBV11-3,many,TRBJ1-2,CASSPGRTGGGYTF,TGTGCCAGCAGCCCCGGTAGGACAGGGGGAGGCTACACCTTC
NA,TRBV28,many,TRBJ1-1,CTSSWWGIGGTEAFF,TGTACCAGCAGCTGGTGGGGAATCGGGGGCACTGAAGCTTTCTTT
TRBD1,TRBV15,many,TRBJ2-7,CATSRMDRGPYEQYF,TGTGCCACCAGCAGAATGGACAGGGGTCCTTACGAGCAGTACTTC
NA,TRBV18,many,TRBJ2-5,CASSPFGTQYF,TGTGCCAGCTCACCGTTTGGGACCCAGTACTTC
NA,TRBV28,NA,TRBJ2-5,CASSLGYREETQYF,TGTGCCAGCAGTTTGGGATACAGGGAAGAGACCCAGTACTTC
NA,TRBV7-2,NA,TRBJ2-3,CASSLYGGLSTDTQYF,TGTGCCAGCAGCTTATACGGGGGCTTGAGCACAGATACGCAGTATTTT
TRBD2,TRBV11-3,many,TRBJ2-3,CASSPSGTSAAQYF,TGTGCCAGCAGCCCCTCCGGGACTAGCGCGGCGCAGTATTTT
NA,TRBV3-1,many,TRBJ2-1,CASSHPSRARNEQFF,TGTGCCAGCAGCCATCCCTCGCGAGCGAGAAATGAGCAGTTCTTC